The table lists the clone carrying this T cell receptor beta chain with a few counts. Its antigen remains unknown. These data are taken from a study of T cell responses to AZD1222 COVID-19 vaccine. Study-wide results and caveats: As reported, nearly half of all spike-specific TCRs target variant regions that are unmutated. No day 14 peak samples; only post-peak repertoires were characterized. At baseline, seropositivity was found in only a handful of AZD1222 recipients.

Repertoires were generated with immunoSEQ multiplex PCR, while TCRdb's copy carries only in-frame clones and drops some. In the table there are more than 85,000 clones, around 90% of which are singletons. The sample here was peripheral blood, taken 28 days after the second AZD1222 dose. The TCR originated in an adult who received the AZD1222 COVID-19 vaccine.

DNA for the CDR3: TGTGCCAGCAGCCAGGACCGCTCTAATGGTGGCTACACCTTC. This translates into CASSQDRSNGGYTF. V is TRBV4-2 and J is TRBJ1-2; unclear D gene. The CDR3 runs to 14 residues. Germline V gene data show CDR1 as LGHNA and CDR2 as YNFKEQ. V lost 3 bases and J 7 bases, leaving 15 bases between the germline ends.